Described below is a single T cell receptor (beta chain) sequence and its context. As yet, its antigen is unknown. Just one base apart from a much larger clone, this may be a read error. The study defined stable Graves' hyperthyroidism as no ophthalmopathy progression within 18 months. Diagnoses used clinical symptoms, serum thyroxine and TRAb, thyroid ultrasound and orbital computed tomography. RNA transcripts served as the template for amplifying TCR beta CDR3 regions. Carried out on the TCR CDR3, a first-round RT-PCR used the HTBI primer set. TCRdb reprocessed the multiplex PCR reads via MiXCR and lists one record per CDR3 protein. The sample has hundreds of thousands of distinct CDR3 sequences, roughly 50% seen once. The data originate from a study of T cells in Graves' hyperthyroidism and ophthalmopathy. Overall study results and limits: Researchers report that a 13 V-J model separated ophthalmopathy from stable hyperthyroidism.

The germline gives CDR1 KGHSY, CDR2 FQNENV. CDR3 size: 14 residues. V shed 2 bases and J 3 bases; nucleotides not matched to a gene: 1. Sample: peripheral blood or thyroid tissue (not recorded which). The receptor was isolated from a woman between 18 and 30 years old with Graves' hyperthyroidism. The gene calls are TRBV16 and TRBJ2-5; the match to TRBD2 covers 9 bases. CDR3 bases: TGTGCCAGCAGCCAAAGACTAGCGGAAGAGACCCAGTACTTC. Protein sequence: CASSQRLAEETQYF.